These 12 T cell receptor beta chains share one sample of origin, sequenced in a study of regulatory T cells in long-lasting Graves disease. Sequencing libraries for TCR beta were prepared with iRepertoire HTBI primers and Arm-PCR of CDR3 regions. TCRdb itself ran the multiplex PCR reads through MiXCR, one entry per CDR3 protein. The sample has 400,000 to 500,000 distinct CDR3 sequences; approximately 15% are singletons. Time point indicated: newly diagnosed GD, antithyroid drugs for less than 3 months. After RNA was extracted from PBMCs, the TCR library was made from it. These data are also associated with another study on T cells in Graves' hyperthyroidism and ophthalmopathy.

The sequenced sample was peripheral blood mononuclear cells (PBMCs), obtained at new diagnosis, from a patient treated with antithyroid drugs. These receptors all come from a woman in her forties with Graves disease.

This clonotype appeared many times. The genes are TRBV7-8 and TRBJ1-1, with D maybe TRBD1 (5 bases). The V end lost 9 bases, the J end lost 3 bases, and 20 bases lay between the germline ends. Germline CDR1 and CDR2: SGHVS and FQNEAQ. CDR3 length: 15 residues. The CDR3: CASTSWRVGDTEAFF. Written as DNA, the CDR3 is TGTGCCAGTACCTCCTGGAGGGTAGGGGACACTGAAGCTTTCTTT.

The chain uses TRBV25-1 and TRBJ2-3, with TRBD2 matching 8 bases. Trimming took 4 bases from V and 8 from J; bases not matched to a gene: 5. CDR3 length: 13 residues. Germline loops: CDR1 MGHDK, CDR2 SYGVNS. The CDR3 region is CASSVAGWGTQYF. The CDR3 DNA is TGTGCCAGCAGTGTAGCGGGGTGGGGTACGCAGTATTTT.

This clonotype was detected many times. The chain joins TRBV2 to TRBJ1-4, with D tentatively TRBD1 (6 bases). The CDR3 loop spans 15 amino acids. V was cut by 7 bases and J by 8 bases, with 20 bases left in between. CDR1 and CDR2 (germline): SNHLY, FYNNEI. The CDR3 is CASTLNGGGREKLFF. The CDR3 DNA reads as TGTGCCAGCACCCTGAATGGGGGCGGGAGGGAAAAACTGTTTTTT. Full variable domain (outside the CDR3, taken from reference TRBV2 and TRBJ1-4): EPEVTQTPSHQVTQMGQEVILRCVPISNHLYFYWYRQILGQKVEFLVSFYNNEISEKSEIFDDQFSVERPDGSNFTLKIRSTKLEDSAMYFCASTLNGGGREKLFFGSGTQLSVL.

The chain employs TRBV10-3 and TRBJ2-7; D unclear. CDR1 is ENHRY and CDR2 is SYGVKD in the germline V gene. V was shortened by 2 bases and J by 7 bases, with 9 bases between the two germline ends. The CDR3 runs to 12 residues. DNA for the CDR3: TGTGCCATCAGTGAGGTGGTAGCTGAGCAGTACTTC. It yields the protein CAISEVVAEQYF.

V is TRBV13 and J is TRBJ2-7, with 9 positions matching TRBD1. CDR1 and CDR2 from the germline V gene are PRHDT and FYEKMQ (reference sequence). The CDR3 is 13 amino acids. The V gene end was trimmed by 5 bases and the J gene end by 3 bases; junction bases not matched to a gene: 2. CDR3 residues: CASSTTGGYEQYF. In DNA, the CDR3 is TGTGCCAGCAGCACGACAGGGGGCTACGAGCAGTACTTC. Combining the CDR3 with reference TRBV13 and TRBJ2-7 gives the whole variable domain AAGVIQSPRHLIKEKRETATLKCYPIPRHDTVYWYQQGPGQDPQFLISFYEKMQSDKGSIPDRFSAQQFSDYHSELNMSSLELGDSALYFCASSTTGGYEQYFGPGTRLTVT.

This clonotype was recorded many times. The chain combines TRBV30 with TRBJ2-7, with TRBD1 matching 7 bases. Germline values: CDR1 GTSNPN, CDR2 SVGIG (reference sequence). This CDR3 has 15 residues. Losses at the gene ends were 3 bases for V and 0 bases for J; bases not matched to a gene: 8. The CDR3 DNA reads TGTGCCTGGAGGCGACAAGGGACAGTCTCCTACGAGCAGTACTTC. Amino acids: CAWRRQGTVSYEQYF.

This clonotype was seen only a few times. The CDR3 loop reads CASSQASGRQLGYEQYF. CDR3 nucleotide sequence: TGCGCCAGCAGCCAAGCTTCGGGACGACAATTAGGCTACGAGCAGTACTTC. The chain joins TRBV4-1 to TRBJ2-7; D may correspond to TRBD1 or TRBD2 (5 bases each). This CDR3 comprises 17 residues. Per germline, CDR1 MGHRA and CDR2 YSYEKL. Trimming stripped 1 base from V and 3 bases from J, with 19 bases between.

Many counts were recorded for this clonotype. The chain links TRBV12-3 or TRBV12-4 to TRBJ1-2; 8 bases map to TRBD1. CDR3 size: 16 residues. Unmatched junction bases numbered 12, after V lost 5 bases and J lost 4 bases. CDR3 loop: CASSPSFRDRPYGYTF. For the CDR3, the DNA is TGTGCCAGCAGTCCATCCTTCCGGGACAGGCCCTATGGCTACACCTTC.

The table lists this clonotype with a few counts. V and J are TRBV20-1 and TRBJ2-1; D might be TRBD2 (6 bases). Trimming removed 2 bases at V and 7 bases at J, with 18 bases between. The CDR3 is made up of 15 amino acids. Germline V gene data show CDR1 as DFQATT and CDR2 as SNEGSKA (reference sequence). The CDR3 DNA reads TGCAGTGCTAGAAGGCTAGCGAGGGGTGGAAATGAGCAGTTCTTC. This encodes CSARRLARGGNEQFF.

This CDR3 reads CASRRAGLSSYNEQFF. Here the CDR3 DNA reads TGTGCCAGCAGACGAGCGGGACTTAGCTCCTACAATGAGCAGTTCTTC. J is TRBJ2-1 and V is TRBV28; 7 bases align to TRBD2. The V gene end was trimmed by 6 bases and the J gene end by 0 bases; junction bases not matched to a gene: 8. The CDR3 sequence is 16 residues long. Germline values: CDR1 MDHEN, CDR2 SYDVKM.

CDR3 coding DNA: TGTGCCATCAGTGCATATGGGAGGGGCGAAGACTCTGGGGCCAACGTCCTGACTTTC. Translation: CAISAYGRGEDSGANVLTF. The chain carries TRBV10-3 and TRBJ2-6; 7 bases are a match to TRBD2. From germline, CDR1 is ENHRY and CDR2 SYGVKD. The CDR3 contains 19 residues. The V gene end was trimmed by 4 bases and the J gene end by 0 bases; junction bases not matched to a gene: 12.

At least ten counts were recorded for this clonotype. For the CDR3, the DNA is TGTGCCAGCAGTTACTCGGGGACAGAAGACACTGAAGCTTTCTTT. Amino acid sequence: CASSYSGTEDTEAFF. V gene TRBV6-5 combines with J gene TRBJ1-1; the match to TRBD1 covers 7 bases. There are 15 residues in the CDR3. Germline loops: CDR1 MNHEY, CDR2 SVGAGI. Germline trimming cut 0 bases from V and 3 bases from J; bases unmatched to any gene: 4.